What follows are 27 T cell receptor beta chains derived from one specimen sequenced in a study of blood T cell repertoires in COVID-19. Clones were sequenced by immunoSEQ multiplex PCR, and TCRdb holds only the in-frame ones, with some missing. The sample has 150,000 to 200,000 clones, around 83% seen once; the top ten hold 13% to 15%. The sequenced sample consisted of PBMCs or T cells enriched from blood (not recorded which). These receptors all come from a man aged 50 to 59 who had recovered from COVID-19.

J is TRBJ1-1 and V is TRBV28, with TRBD1 as a possible D gene (6 bases). Trimming cost V 5 bases and J 0 bases, with 13 bases left between them. Germline assignment: CDR1 MDHEN and CDR2 SYDVKM. The CDR3 has 15 amino acids. In DNA, the CDR3 is TGTGCCAGCAGTCCGGGTGGGACATTGAACACTGAAGCTTTCTTT. As protein: CASSPGGTLNTEAFF.

The chain couples TRBV18 to TRBJ1-1; D may be TRBD1 (5 bases). V lost 3 bases to trimming and J lost 7 bases, with 12 bases between them. Germline V lookup: CDR1 KGHSH, CDR2 LQKENI. The CDR3 spans 13 residues. The CDR3 nucleotides are TGTGCCAGCTCACCCAGGGATCTTGGTGAAGCTTTCTTT. It specifies CASSPRDLGEAFF.

CDR3 DNA sequence: TGCAGTGCTAGTCCTACTAGCGGGGGGCTCACAGATACGCAGTATTTT. This gives the protein CSASPTSGGLTDTQYF. V and J are TRBV20-1 and TRBJ2-3; 12 bases are shared with TRBD2. V lost 3 bases, J lost 2 bases, and 6 bases stayed unmatched. Per the germline V gene, CDR1 is DFQATT and CDR2 is SNEGSKA (reference sequence). The CDR3 extends over 16 amino acids.

This chain uses TRBV7-8 with TRBJ1-1; unclear D gene. Germline CDR1 is SGHVS and CDR2 is FQNEAQ. This CDR3 comprises 14 residues. Trimming took 5 bases from V and 2 from J, leaving 12 bases between them. CDR3 coding DNA: TGTGCCAGCAGCGGAAACACAGTTAACACTGAAGCTTTCTTT. It yields the protein CASSGNTVNTEAFF.

The chain employs TRBV5-6 and TRBJ1-2; TRBD1 aligns across 8 bases. Germline trimming cut 0 bases from V and 7 bases from J; bases unmatched to any gene: 8. In germline, CDR1 is SGHDT, CDR2 YYEEEE. CDR3 length equals 15 residues. The CDR3 reads CASSLAQGALRGYTF. The CDR3, as DNA: TGTGCCAGCAGCTTGGCCCAGGGGGCCCTTCGTGGCTACACCTTC.

This clone appeared a single time. The chain employs TRBV10-2 and TRBJ1-5; 8 bases line up with TRBD1. Germline loops: CDR1 WSHSY, CDR2 SAAADI. The V and J ends lost 6 bases and 0 bases, in that order; junction bases with no gene match: 1. The CDR3 contains 14 residues. This chain's CDR3 is CASRDRGSNQPQHF. DNA of the CDR3: TGCGCCAGCAGAGACAGGGGTAGCAATCAGCCCCAGCATTTT.

CDR3 region: CASSLTGGDTGELFF. The DNA of the CDR3 is TGCGCCAGCAGCTTGACAGGGGGAGACACCGGGGAGCTGTTTTTT. The chain recombines TRBV5-1 with TRBJ2-2; 8 nucleotides agree with TRBD1. Germline CDR1 reads SGHRS; CDR2 reads YFSETQ. Trimming at V came to 1 base and at J to 3 bases, leaving 2 bases not matched to a gene. This CDR3 is 15 amino acids long.

This chain uses TRBV19 with TRBJ1-1, with 7 bases lining up with TRBD1. CDR3 length equals 13 residues. The germline V gene encodes CDR1 LNHDA and CDR2 SQIVND (reference sequence). V shed 5 bases, J shed 5 bases, and the junction held 5 bases outside the gene matches. CDR3 residues: CASSPRDRTEAFF. CDR3 bases: TGTGCCAGTAGTCCACGGGACAGAACTGAAGCTTTCTTT.

This chain connects TRBV7-8 to TRBJ1-6, with D perhaps TRBD1 (5 bases). The V gene's germline CDR1 is SGHVS and CDR2 FQNEAQ. There are 16 residues in the CDR3. Trimming removed 6 bases from V and 7 bases from J, with 19 bases in between. CDR3 protein: CASREGRAPSNSPLHF. CDR3 coding DNA: TGTGCCAGCAGGGAGGGCAGGGCCCCATCAAATTCACCCCTCCACTTT.

The rearrangement uses TRBV11-2 and TRBJ2-1; 7 bases map to TRBD2. The junction had 4 bases not matched to a gene; V was cut back by 5 bases and J by 9 bases. The germline V gene has CDR1 SGHAT and CDR2 FQNNGV. CDR3 length equals 12 residues. Written as DNA, the CDR3 is TGTGCCAGCAGCAACTTAGCGGGTGAGCAGTTCTTC. This encodes CASSNLAGEQFF.

V is TRBV3-1 (or the pseudogene TRBV3-2) and J is TRBJ2-2; 8 nucleotides align to TRBD2. CDR1 LGHDT and CDR2 YNNKEL come from the germline V gene (reference sequence). The junction had 2 bases not matched to a gene; V was cut back by 4 bases and J by 1 base. There are 15 residues in the CDR3. The chain's CDR3 is CASSPLAGNTGELFF. CDR3 nucleotide sequence: TGTGCCAGCAGCCCCCTAGCGGGGAACACCGGGGAGCTGTTTTTT.

This clone has a single count. This chain joins TRBV6-5 and TRBJ1-1; D is unclear. The V gene lost 7 bases and the J gene lost 4 bases, with 16 bases spanning the gap. Germline V gene lookup returns CDR1 MNHEY and CDR2 SVGAGI. The CDR3 sequence is 14 residues long. The CDR3 DNA sequence: TGTGCCAGCACATCCGGGGATTTCGTCACTGAAGCTTTCTTT. The encoded protein is CASTSGDFVTEAFF.

The J gene is TRBJ2-5, the V gene TRBV24-1; TRBD1 matches 9 bases. The trim removed 3 bases at V and 6 bases at J, leaving 7 bases unmatched. This CDR3 comprises 15 residues. Germline values: CDR1 KGHDR, CDR2 SFDVKD. CDR3 nucleotide sequence: TGTGCCACCAGTGATCCCGGGACAGGGAGTAAGACCCAGTACTTC. Translation gives CATSDPGTGSKTQYF.

The chain combines TRBV25-1 with TRBJ1-4; 8 bases are a match to TRBD1. Germline V gene sequence: CDR1 MGHDK, CDR2 SYGVNS. The CDR3 is 16 amino acids. Trimming removed 5 bases from V and 2 bases from J; junction bases left unmatched: 7. The CDR3 region is CASSIRWTGTNEKLFF. CDR3 DNA sequence: TGTGCCAGCAGTATCCGGTGGACAGGGACTAATGAAAAACTGTTTTTT. Using reference TRBV25-1 and TRBJ1-4 for the parts outside the CDR3, the full variable domain is EADIYQTPRYLVIGTGKKITLECSQTMGHDKMYWYQQDPGMELHLIHYSYGVNSTEKGDLSSESTVSRIRTEHFPLTLESARPSHTSQYLCASSIRWTGTNEKLFFGSGTQLSVL.

The chain couples TRBV3-1 (or the pseudogene TRBV3-2) to TRBJ1-1, with D perhaps TRBD1 (5 bases). Trimming left V 6 bases short and J 7 bases short, with 15 bases between. The germline CDR1 and CDR2 sequences are LGHDT and YNNKEL (reference sequence). The length of the CDR3 is 13 residues. The CDR3 loop reads CASRDQGLGEAFF. The CDR3 DNA reads TGTGCCAGCAGGGATCAGGGATTGGGTGAAGCTTTCTTT.

This sequence joins TRBV29-1 and TRBJ1-2; D gene unclear. The CDR3 is 11 amino acids. The germline CDR1 and CDR2 sequences are SQVTM and ANQGSEA. V lost 4 bases, J lost 7 bases, and 10 bases lay in between. The CDR3, as DNA: TGCAGCGTTGTAGCAGCTTCTGGCTACACCTTC. Amino acid sequence: CSVVAASGYTF. The complete variable domain, with remaining parts taken from reference TRBV29-1 and TRBJ1-2, reads SAVISQKPSRDICQRGTSLTIQCQVDSQVTMMFWYRQQPGQSLTLIATANQGSEATYESGFVIDKFPISRPNLTFSTLTVSNMSPEDSSIYLCSVVAASGYTFGSGTRLTVV.

V usage is TRBV2 and J usage is TRBJ1-5; D call uncertain. Trimming cost V 4 bases and J 9 bases, with 13 bases left between them. CDR3 length equals 13 residues. Per germline, CDR1 SNHLY and CDR2 FYNNEI. The CDR3 DNA follows: TGTGCCAGCAGTGCCACAGTCATTCGGCCCCAGCATTTT. It is translated as CASSATVIRPQHF.

This chain joins TRBV5-4 and TRBJ1-4; D is perhaps TRBD1 (5 bases). The V gene lost 4 bases and the J gene lost 0 bases, with 16 bases spanning the gap. The CDR3 consists of 17 residues. Germline assignment: CDR1 SGHNT and CDR2 YYREEE (reference sequence). The CDR3 DNA reads as TGTGCCAGCAGCACGAGGTTGGGCAGGGCAACTAATGAAAAACTGTTTTTT. Its protein product is CASSTRLGRATNEKLFF.

This chain connects TRBV5-1 to TRBJ1-3; 7 positions agree with TRBD1. Germline CDR1 is SGHRS and CDR2 is YFSETQ. The J segment lost 0 bases and the V segment lost 7 bases, leaving 4 bases of the junction unmatched. The CDR3 covers 14 residues. The chain's CDR3 is CASRDSFSGNTIYF. In DNA, the CDR3 is TGCGCCAGCCGGGACAGCTTCTCTGGAAACACCATATATTTT.

This chain links TRBV29-1 with TRBJ2-3; 10 nucleotides line up with TRBD2. In germline, CDR1 is SQVTM, CDR2 ANQGSEA. CDR3 size: 14 residues. The ends lost 4 bases at V and 5 bases at J; junction bases unmatched: 6. CDR3 nucleotides: TGCAGCGTTGGCCCTAGCGGGGGCGGAGATACGCAGTATTTT. This gives the protein CSVGPSGGGDTQYF.

V is TRBV9 and J is TRBJ1-6; tentative D call: TRBD1 (6 bases). The CDR3 extends over 13 amino acids. The germline CDR1 and CDR2 sequences are SGDLS and YYNGEE. V was pared by 10 bases and J by 6 bases, with 14 bases between. CDR3 DNA sequence: TGTGCCTCAACAGGGTTGAGTAATTCACCCCTCCACTTT. Translating it yields CASTGLSNSPLHF. The whole variable domain, remainder taken from reference TRBV9 and TRBJ1-6, is DSGVTQTPKHLITATGQRVTLRCSPRSGDLSVYWYQQSLDQGLQFLIQYYNGEERAKGNILERFSAQQFPDLHSELNLSSLELGDSALYFCASTGLSNSPLHFGNGTRLTVT.

Here the CDR3 reads CASSFTETDTQYF. In DNA, the CDR3 is TGTGCCAGCAGCTTCACGGAGACAGATACGCAGTATTTT. This rearrangement joins TRBV7-3 to TRBJ2-3; no reliable D call. V was shortened by 3 bases and J by 3 bases, with 7 bases between the two germline ends. Germline CDR1 reads SGHTA; CDR2 reads FQGTGA. CDR3 length equals 13 residues.

The CDR3 DNA sequence: TGCGCCAGCAGCCTGGGACAGGCGACTAATTCACCCCTCCACTTT. Its protein product is CASSLGQATNSPLHF. The chain uses TRBV5-1 and TRBJ1-6; 8 positions match TRBD1. J lost 6 bases, V lost 4 bases, and 6 bases had no gene match. The CDR3 has 15 residues. The germline gives CDR1 SGHRS, CDR2 YFSETQ.

Here the CDR3 reads CASSFTRGPQHF. Written as DNA, the CDR3 is TGTGCCAGCAGTTTCACCCGGGGGCCCCAGCATTTT. The chain uses TRBV6-5 and TRBJ1-5; D is uncertain. V lost 4 bases to trimming and J lost 9 bases, with 10 bases between them. The germline V gene has CDR1 MNHEY and CDR2 SVGAGI. This CDR3 region has 12 residues.

V is TRBV11-2 and J is TRBJ1-6; 12 bases are a match to TRBD1. The CDR3 loop spans 17 amino acids. CDR1 and CDR2 from the germline V gene are SGHAT and FQNNGV. Unmatched junction bases numbered 7, after V lost 4 bases and J lost 6 bases. In nucleotides, the CDR3 is TGTGCCAGCAGCTCACCGGGACAGGGGGCTAGTAATTCACCCCTCCACTTT. This sequence encodes CASSSPGQGASNSPLHF.

This clone has only a few counts. The chain links TRBV4-1 to TRBJ1-1; 7 nucleotides line up with TRBD1. The J segment lost 1 base and the V segment lost 5 bases, leaving 7 bases of the junction unmatched. The CDR3 covers 15 residues. Looked up from germline, CDR1 is MGHRA and CDR2 is YSYEKL. The DNA of the CDR3 is TGCGCCAGCAGCACAAGTCGACAGGGGAACACTGAAGCTTTCTTT. It specifies CASSTSRQGNTEAFF.

V usage is TRBV6-5 and J usage is TRBJ1-1; no firm D call. The germline gives CDR1 MNHEY, CDR2 SVGAGI. The CDR3 is made up of 15 amino acids. Trimming removed 6 bases at V and 5 bases at J, with 19 bases between. CDR3 in DNA: TGTGCCAGCAGCGACTCTAGGCGGGGAGGAACTGAAGCTTTCTTT. It codes for CASSDSRRGGTEAFF.